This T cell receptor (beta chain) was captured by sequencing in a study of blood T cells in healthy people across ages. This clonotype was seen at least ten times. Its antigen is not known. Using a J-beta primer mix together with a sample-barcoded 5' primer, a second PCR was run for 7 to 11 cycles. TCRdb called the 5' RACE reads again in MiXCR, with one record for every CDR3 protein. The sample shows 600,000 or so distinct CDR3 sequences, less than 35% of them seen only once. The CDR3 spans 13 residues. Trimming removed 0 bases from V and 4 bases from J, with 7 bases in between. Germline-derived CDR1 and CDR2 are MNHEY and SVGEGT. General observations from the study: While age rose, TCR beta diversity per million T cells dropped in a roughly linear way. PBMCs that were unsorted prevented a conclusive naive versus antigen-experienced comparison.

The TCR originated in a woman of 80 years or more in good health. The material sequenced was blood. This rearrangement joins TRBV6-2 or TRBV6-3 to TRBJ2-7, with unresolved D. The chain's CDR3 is CASSYSVGYEQYF. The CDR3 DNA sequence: TGTGCCAGCAGTTACTCTGTGGGTTACGAGCAGTACTTC.